This T cell receptor (beta chain) was documented in a study of T-cell reconstitution after alpha-beta-depleted transplantation in children (dated by TCRdb to about 2016). Broadly, across the study: Using TCR repertoire profiling, the study quantitatively followed how T-cell immune reconstitution unfolded in children after TCRalphabeta/CD19-depleted allogeneic hematopoietic cell transplantation.

The meaning of the sample's treatment or condition label: allogeneic hematopoietic cell transplantation with graft depleted of TCRalphabeta T cells and CD19 B cells. The transplant recipients were children given TCRalphabeta/CD19-depleted allogeneic hematopoietic cell grafts. In regard to this clonotype: No antigen is known for it. Qualities for individual bases were not recorded, and no much larger clone is one base off.

General findings and caveats noted by the study authors: Over subsequent months, a decline in hyperexpanded clone frequencies was noted, and after one year, T-cell counts and TCRbeta diversity were mostly ascribed to newly produced T cells. About two months after transplant, the apparently early recovery of alphabetaT-cell counts reportedly depended on just several hundred clones that had expanded rapidly and came from non-depleted graft cells. The high TCRbeta diversity at day 60 in some patients was ascribed to recipient T cells and intrathymic progenitors that had survived conditioning.

Libraries came from PCR. Sequencer: Illumina HiSeq 2500. To normalize quantification of the TCRbeta repertoire, the TCR libraries were built with molecular barcoding that relied on unique molecular identifiers. The public reads were run again by TCRdb, first through fastp at Q25 and then through MiXCR, and only productive beta chains were kept. Duplicate CDR3 protein sequences are folded into a single record with the most common DNA and genes. The sample yields 250,000 to 300,000 distinct CDR3 sequences; roughly a tenth were counted once. 7.5% of the sample is in the top ten clones. V lost 3 bases and J lost 3 bases, and the count of bases not matched to a germline gene is 6. The germline V gene (reference sequence) specifies LNHDA as CDR1 and SQIVND as CDR2. Including cysteine and phenylalanine, the CDR3 has 17 amino acids. Of the read, only the CDR3 DNA is kept; its 51 bases are in frame from base 1.

The chain employs TRBV19 and TRBJ2-1, with TRBD2 matching 12 junction bases. The input for sequencing was PBMCs, taken before TCRalphabeta/CD19-depleted stem cell transplant. The source of this sequence is a boy younger than two with acute myeloid leukemia, due to receive a stem cell transplant. The CDR3 has the sequence CASSIASGRGYYNEQFF. The sequence in DNA is TGTGCCAGTAGTATCGCTAGCGGGAGGGGGTACTACAATGAGCAGTTCTTC.